This T cell receptor beta chain was sequenced during a study of spatial heterogeneity in lung cancer. Study-level points and caveats: Counts of expanded alpha and beta TCRs within tumors tracked the tumor nonsynonymous mutation count.

Indicated time point: sample taken at primary tumor resection. Unsorted whole RNA samples from tumor, nontumor lung or frozen PBMC were sequenced. Germline V gene lookup returns CDR1 SGHVS and CDR2 FQNEAQ. The CDR3 length is 13 residues. V shed 9 bases and J shed 5 bases, with 13 bases lying between them. Each TCR cDNA molecule bore a unique molecular identifier. MiXCR, applied by TCRdb to the 5' RACE reads, yields one record per CDR3 protein. The sample has around 1,200 distinct CDR3 sequences, roughly 29% seen once. Regarding this clonotype: Its cognate antigen is unknown. This beta chain is a stray sequence in a library constructed for alpha chains; its clone size is not meaningful.

This material consisted of lung tumor tissue, taken at surgery. This receptor was taken from a male donor with early-stage non-small cell lung cancer. The V and J genes are TRBV7-8 and TRBJ2-2, with D hard to call. In DNA form, the CDR3 reads TGTGCCAGTAGGTTCCGTCGGACCGGGGAGCTGTTTTTT. Translated, it gives CASRFRRTGELFF.